This T cell receptor (beta chain) was sequenced for a study of identical twins. TCRdb used MiXCR to reprocess the 5' RACE reads, holding one entry per CDR3 protein. The table records roughly 470,000 distinct CDR3 sequences, more than 13% of them present only once. This clonotype came up many times. A further study also used this sample, focusing on yellow fever vaccine responses in identical twins.

The sample was CD4+ T cells sorted from blood. The receptor was derived from a young woman in good health.

The CDR3: CASSYGSGIGADTQYF. Here the CDR3 DNA reads TGTGCCAGCAGTTACGGTAGCGGAATCGGGGCAGATACGCAGTATTTT. The gene calls are TRBV6-5 and TRBJ2-3, with D possibly TRBD2 on 6 matching bases. Germline V gives CDR1 MNHEY, CDR2 SVGAGI. CDR3 size: 16 residues. Between the trimmed V and J ends, which lost 2 bases and 4 bases, there was a span of 16 bases.